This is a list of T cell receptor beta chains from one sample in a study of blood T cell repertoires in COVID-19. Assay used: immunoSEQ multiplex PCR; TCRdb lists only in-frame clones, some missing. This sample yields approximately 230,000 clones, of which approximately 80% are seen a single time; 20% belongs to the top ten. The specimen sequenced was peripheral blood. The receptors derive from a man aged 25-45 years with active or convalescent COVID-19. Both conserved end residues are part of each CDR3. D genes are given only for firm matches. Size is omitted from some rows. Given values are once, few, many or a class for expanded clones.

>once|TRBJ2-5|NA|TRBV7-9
TGTGCCAGCAGCCTCCAGTACCAAGAGACCCAGTACTTC
CASSLQYQETQYF
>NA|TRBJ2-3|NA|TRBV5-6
TGTGCCAGCAGCCCAAGGACTAGCACAGATACGCAGTATTTT
CASSPRTSTDTQYF
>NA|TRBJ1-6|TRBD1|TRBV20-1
TGCAGTGCTAGTACCCAGGGGGCGCGGGCCTATAATTCACCCCTCCACTTT
CSASTQGARAYNSPLHF
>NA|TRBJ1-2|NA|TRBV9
TGTGCCAGCAGCGCACAGGGTAGTCTTATCTATGGCTACACCTTC
CASSAQGSLIYGYTF
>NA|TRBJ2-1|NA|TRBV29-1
TGCAGCGTCCGTACAGCAGTTGAGCAGTTCTTC
CSVRTAVEQFF
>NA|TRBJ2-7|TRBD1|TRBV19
TGTGCCAGTACCGAAGGAACAGGGGGCCTCTACGAGCAGTACTTC
CASTEGTGGLYEQYF
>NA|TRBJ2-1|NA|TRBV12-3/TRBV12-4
TGTGCCAGCAGCCGTCGACTCGACAATGAGCAGTTCTTC
CASSRRLDNEQFF
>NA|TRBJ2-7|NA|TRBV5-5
TGTGCCAGCAGCTTGGTCGGAGGCCACTACGAGCAGTACTTC
CASSLVGGHYEQYF
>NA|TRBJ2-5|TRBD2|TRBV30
TGTGCCTGGAGCGACACGGGAGGCCTGCAGGAGACCCAGTACTTC
CAWSDTGGLQETQYF
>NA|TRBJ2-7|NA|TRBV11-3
TGTGCCAGCAGCCCCACGGCAGGGGCCTACGAGCAGTACTTC
CASSPTAGAYEQYF
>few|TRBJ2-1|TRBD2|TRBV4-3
TGCGCCAGCAGCTACGGACTAGCGGGGGCCTACAATGAGCAGTTCTTC
CASSYGLAGAYNEQFF
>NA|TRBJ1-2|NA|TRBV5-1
TGCGCCAGCAGCTTGACGGTGAACTATGGCTACACCTTC
CASSLTVNYGYTF
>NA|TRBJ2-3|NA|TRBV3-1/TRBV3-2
TGTGCCAGCAGCCAAGAAACGGGAAGCACAGATACGCAGTATTTT
CASSQETGSTDTQYF
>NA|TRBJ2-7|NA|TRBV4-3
TGCGCCAGCAGCCAAGTGGGGCAGGGAACCCACGAGCAGTACTTC
CASSQVGQGTHEQYF
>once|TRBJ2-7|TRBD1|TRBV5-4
TGTGCCAGCAGCTTGGGACAGGGCGCCTACGAGCAGTACTTC
CASSLGQGAYEQYF
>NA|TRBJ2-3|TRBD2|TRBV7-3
TGTGCCAGCAGCTTAGGGACTAGCGGGATCGGGGCAGATACGCAGTATTTT
CASSLGTSGIGADTQYF
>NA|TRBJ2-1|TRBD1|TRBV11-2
TGTGCCAGCAGCTTAGCTCTGGACAGGGGGAACAATGAGCAGTTCTTC
CASSLALDRGNNEQFF
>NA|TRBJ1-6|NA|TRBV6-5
TGTGCCAGCAGTTACTCCCCAGGAAATTCACCCCTCCACTTT
CASSYSPGNSPLHF
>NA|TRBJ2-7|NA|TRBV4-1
TGCGCCAGCAGCCAAGTCGTACAGACGAGCTCCTACGAGCAGTACTTC
CASSQVVQTSSYEQYF
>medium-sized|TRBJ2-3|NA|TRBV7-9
TGTGCCAGCAGCCCCTACGACTGGCGCACAGATACGCAGTATTTT
CASSPYDWRTDTQYF
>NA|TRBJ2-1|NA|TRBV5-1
TGCGCCACCACACCGCCGGGAGTCGGCAATGAGCAGTTCTTC
CATTPPGVGNEQFF
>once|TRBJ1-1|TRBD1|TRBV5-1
TGCGCCAGCAGCTGGACAGGAGCGAACACTGAAGCTTTCTTT
CASSWTGANTEAFF
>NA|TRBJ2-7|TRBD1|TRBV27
TGTGCCAGCAGTTTAGGGTCGAGGACAGGGGGGGTCTACGAGCAGTACTTC
CASSLGSRTGGVYEQYF
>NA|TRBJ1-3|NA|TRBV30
TGTGCCGCACCGGGCGGGAGCTCTGGAAACACCATATATTTT
CAAPGGSSGNTIYF
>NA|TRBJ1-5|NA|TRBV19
TGTGCCAGTATAGGGAGGGGGATGAGCCAGCCCCAGCATTTT
CASIGRGMSQPQHF